This entry is about one T cell receptor (beta chain). Its antigen is currently not known. Base-call qualities are not available, and no considerably larger clone is one nucleotide away. This sample was included in a study of blood T cell repertoires in COVID-19 (dated by TCRdb to about 2020). Looking at the study overall: The collaborator samples originated in the United States, Italy and Spain and spanned the acute and convalescent phases of COVID-19. The material from the prospective study consisted of cDNA or gDNA derived from T cells, B-cell-depleted T cells, or PBMCs. Subjects who had been exposed to COVID-19, were actively infected with it, or had recovered from it provided the deeply sampled blood TCRbeta repertoires that made up the dataset. The repertoires were made available in a free public database intended to serve as a resource for research on the immune response to SARS-CoV-2. Samples came from the ongoing ImmuneRACE study (first 160 participants) plus 1,254 subjects from 6 global collaborators. Sample metadata almost always included a de-identified subject ID, COVID-19 status, age in years and sex. Where available, HLA class I and class II types were obtained from metadata supplied by the sample provider rather than from assay-based typing.

Study-wide findings and limitations: The amount of clinical and demographic metadata varied by source and participant and was provided uncurated.

The immunoSEQ Assay, a bias-controlled multiplex PCR, was used to amplify TCRbeta CDR3 regions from genomic DNA. Per the original workflow: Within the assay, amplification of reference gene primers was used to estimate how many nucleated cells each sample contained. To quantify the absolute abundance of each unique TCRbeta CDR3 rearrangement, sequence reads were collapsed and filtered. Productive Simpson clonality was computed per sample as the square root of Simpson's diversity index over productive rearrangements. The source is immuneACCESS, and TCRdb retained only in-frame sequences with V and J called. Part of the clones is not carried over; for the studies checked, unresolved V genes explain less than half of this, and the remainder is unexplained. For V, J and clone size, that table is used; D and trimming come from the DNA. The sample has 250,000 to 350,000 clones on record, approximately 91% of them singletons. The ten largest clonotypes hold 11% of the sample.

CDR1 and CDR2 are drawn from the germline V gene: SGHRS, YFSETQ. Inclusive of the bounding cysteine and phenylalanine, the CDR3 is 14 residues long. Only the CDR3 region is kept as DNA, spanning 42 bases read in frame from base 1. Relative to germline, V is missing 3 bases and J is missing 3 bases, with 5 bases of the junction outside any gene match. In Seattle, one collaborating source enrolled patients while the infection was active and tracked those patients longitudinally over the course of disease. Whole blood was collected in K2EDTA tubes by collaborating institutions according to the institutions' own protocols. Collaborator samples were shipped for TCRbeta analysis as frozen whole blood, isolated PBMCs, or DNA extracted from either sample type.

The receptor was isolated from a woman between 25 and 40 years old with COVID-19, enrolled during active disease. The specimen was peripheral blood. The sequence links TRBV5-1 to TRBJ2-7, with TRBD1 matching 8 junction bases. In nucleotides, the sequence is TGCGCCAGCAGCTCACCGACAGGGGACTACGAGCAGTACTTC. Its translation is CASSSPTGDYEQYF.